Listed below are T cell receptor beta chains from one sample, sequenced in a study of T cell responses to AZD1222 COVID-19 vaccine. Profiled with immunoSEQ multiplex PCR; TCRdb holds only in-frame clones, not every one. Of about 56,000 clones listed, 80% to 90% were seen once; the top ten hold about 15%. Sequencing was performed on peripheral blood, taken on day 0 of AZD1222 vaccination. The receptor source for this set is an adult in good health. Both conserved end residues are part of each CDR3. D genes are given only for firm matches. The size field is filled for only some rows; it gives once, few, many or a size class.

TRBJ2-3	once	TRBD2	TRBV2	TGTGCCAGCAGCCTACTAGCGGGGCCTGCTAGCACAGATACGCAGTATTTT	CASSLLAGPASTDTQYF
TRBJ2-5	-	TRBD1	TRBV7-7	TGTGCCAGCAGCTTGTTGACAGGGGCGCAAGAGACCCAGTACTTC	CASSLLTGAQETQYF
TRBJ1-2	-	-	TRBV29-1	TGCAGCGTTGACCAACAAGGCCCCGGCAATGGCTACACCTTC	CSVDQQGPGNGYTF
TRBJ2-7	-	-	TRBV29-1	TGCAGCGTTGAAGATCGAGACGCAGGGAGGCACCACGAGCAGTACTTC	CSVEDRDAGRHHEQYF
TRBJ2-1	-	-	TRBV4-3	TGCGCCAGCAGCAGCCGGACTGGATATGAGCAGTTCTTC	CASSSRTGYEQFF
TRBJ1-3	-	-	TRBV3-1/TRBV3-2	TGTGCCAGCAGCCAAGATCTCACCGGAAACACCATATATTTT	CASSQDLTGNTIYF
TRBJ2-1	-	-	TRBV24-1	TGTGCCACCAGTGATTTTCGAGCCGAATCCTACAATGAGCAGTTCTTC	CATSDFRAESYNEQFF
TRBJ2-1	-	TRBD2	TRBV10-3	TGTGCCATTTCGAGCGGGAGCTCCTACAATGAGCAGTTCTTC	CAISSGSSYNEQFF
TRBJ1-2	-	-	TRBV4-3	TGCGCCAGCAGCCAAGAGCCGGGGGCAATCCGGGAGGGTGGCTACACCTTC	CASSQEPGAIREGGYTF
TRBJ2-7	-	TRBD2	TRBV30	TGTGCCTGGAGTGTGCGGGGGGCCTACGAGCAGTACTTC	CAWSVRGAYEQYF
TRBJ2-1	-	TRBD2	TRBV18	TGTGCCAGCTCACCACGGCGGGAGGGCCTTAGTGAGCAGTTCTTC	CASSPRREGLSEQFF
TRBJ2-7	-	TRBD2	TRBV7-2	TGTGCCAGCAGCCGGGCTCTAGCGGGGGCCGCCTACGAGCAGTACTTC	CASSRALAGAAYEQYF
TRBJ1-2	once	-	TRBV18	TGTGCCAGCTCACCATTGAGGGATGGCTACACCTTC	CASSPLRDGYTF
TRBJ1-5	-	TRBD1	TRBV9	TGTGCCAGCAGCGTAGGAACAGGGGACGGTCAGCCCCAGCATTTT	CASSVGTGDGQPQHF
TRBJ2-2	few	-	TRBV4-1	TGCGCCAGCAGCCAGGGACTCCCCGGGACGAACACCGGGGAGCTGTTTTTT	CASSQGLPGTNTGELFF
TRBJ1-2	-	-	TRBV28	TGTGCCAGCAGTCCGGACCTGAACTATGGCTACACCTTC	CASSPDLNYGYTF
TRBJ2-1	once	-	TRBV4-2	TGTGCCAGCAGCCAAGGGTCCTACTCAGGAAATGAGCAGTTCTTC	CASSQGSYSGNEQFF
TRBJ2-6	-	-	TRBV7-2	TGTGCCAGCAGCTGGGGGACTTTGGCCAACGTCCTGACTTTC	CASSWGTLANVLTF
TRBJ1-6	-	TRBD1	TRBV19	TGTGCCAGTACCACAGCCGGGACAGGAAATTCACCCCTCCACTTT	CASTTAGTGNSPLHF
TRBJ2-3	once	TRBD2	TRBV4-1	TGCGCCAGCAGCCAGAGCACTAGCGGGAGGGTGAATACGCAGTATTTT	CASSQSTSGRVNTQYF
TRBJ2-7	-	TRBD1	TRBV11-2	TGTGCCAGCAGCTTGGGGGGACAGGGGGTTTCCTACGAGCAGTACTTC	CASSLGGQGVSYEQYF
TRBJ2-3	few	-	TRBV7-2	TGTGCCAGCAGCTTAAGGGGAGGCACAGATACGCAGTATTTT	CASSLRGGTDTQYF
TRBJ1-5	once	-	TRBV29-1	TGCAGCGCCTCCCGGCAGCCCAATCAGCCCCAGCATTTT	CSASRQPNQPQHF
TRBJ1-5	once	-	TRBV19	TGTGCCAGTAGTATGGTGGGGGATCAGCCCCAGCATTTT	CASSMVGDQPQHF
TRBJ1-2	-	-	TRBV10-3	TGTGCCATCAGTGAGGAACTTATTGGCTACACCTTC	CAISEELIGYTF
TRBJ2-4	-	-	TRBV7-2	TGTGCCAGCAGCTTAGAGCCGGGAAGTTCTCTAGCCAAAAACATTCAGTACTTC	CASSLEPGSSLAKNIQYF
TRBJ1-3	-	TRBD1	TRBV11-2	TGTGCCAGCAGCTACGGACAGGGACTCTCTGGAAACACCATATATTTT	CASSYGQGLSGNTIYF
TRBJ1-1	-	-	TRBV24-1	TGTGCCACCAGTCGAGGGGGAGCCACTGAAGCTTTCTTT	CATSRGGATEAFF
TRBJ1-1	few	TRBD1	TRBV6-5	TGTGCCAGCAGTTACTCGAGGACAGGGGGCCCTGAAGCTTTCTTT	CASSYSRTGGPEAFF
TRBJ2-2	-	TRBD2	TRBV7-9	TGTGCCAGCAGCTTAGGGGACTACCCGAACACCGGGGAGCTGTTTTTT	CASSLGDYPNTGELFF
TRBJ2-7	-	-	TRBV12-2	TGTGCAAGTCGCTTAGCCTCCGGGAACTACGAGCAGTACTTC	CASRLASGNYEQYF
TRBJ1-1	-	-	TRBV5-1	TGCGCCAGCAGCTTAGGGGTTATGAACACTGAAGCTTTCTTT	CASSLGVMNTEAFF
TRBJ1-2	-	TRBD1	TRBV6-4	TGTGCCAGCAGTGCCACCGGGACAGGGGCGGGAGGCTACACCTTC	CASSATGTGAGGYTF
TRBJ1-4	-	-	TRBV4-2	TGTGCCAGCAGCCAGGCAGGAAACCCTAATGAAAAACTGTTTTTT	CASSQAGNPNEKLFF
TRBJ2-5	-	TRBD1	TRBV5-5	TGTGCCAGCAGCCCTACCGGACAGGTGCAAGAGACCCAGTACTTC	CASSPTGQVQETQYF
TRBJ1-5	-	TRBD1	TRBV28	TGTGCCAGCAGCCGGGACGACAGGGGGGGTCAGCCCCAGCATTTT	CASSRDDRGGQPQHF
TRBJ1-6	-	-	TRBV18	TGTGCCAGCTCCCGTGGTGGGAGAGTTAGGAATTCACCCCTCCACTTT	CASSRGGRVRNSPLHF
TRBJ2-7	-	TRBD1	TRBV10-2	TGCGCCAGCAGCCCCAATAAGGGGGCGCGCCTTGGGGAGCAGTACTTC	CASSPNKGARLGEQYF
TRBJ1-6	once	-	TRBV19	TGTGCCAGTAGTAATCTCTTGCGCGAATCACCCCTCCACTTT	CASSNLLRESPLHF